A single sample is the source of the 25 T cell receptor beta chains below, sequenced in a study of T cells after yellow fever vaccination. TCRdb used MiXCR to reprocess the 5' RACE reads, holding one entry per CDR3 protein. The table lists tens of thousands of distinct CDR3 sequences, about 7.7% of them singletons. The material sequenced was CD8+ T cells sorted from PBMCs, taken on the day of the yellow fever booster vaccination. The receptors derive from a man between 25 and 39 years old who received the YFV17D yellow fever vaccine.

This clonotype was detected only a few times. The CDR3 loop is CASSQDGLAGVSYNEQFF. Written as DNA, the CDR3 is TGTGCCAGCAGCCAAGATGGACTAGCGGGAGTGTCCTACAATGAGCAGTTCTTC. This rearrangement joins TRBV3-1 to TRBJ2-1, with TRBD2 matching 13 bases. V lost 0 bases and J lost 1; bases outside the gene matches: 3. Germline V lookup: CDR1 LGHDT, CDR2 YNNKEL (reference sequence). The CDR3 covers 18 residues.

This clonotype was recorded a few times. V usage is TRBV12-3 or TRBV12-4 and J usage is TRBJ2-2; D assignment may be TRBD1 or TRBD2 (5 bases each). CDR3 size: 14 residues. V shed 5 bases and J shed 3 bases, with 10 bases lying between them. The CDR3 sequence: CASSIGGDTGELFF. DNA of the CDR3: TGTGCCAGCAGTATTGGGGGAGACACCGGGGAGCTGTTTTTT.

This clonotype was seen only once. This rearrangement joins TRBV2 to TRBJ2-7; 7 nucleotides line up with TRBD1. CDR3 length: 14 residues. After removal of 6 bases from V and 3 bases from J, the junction contained 8 bases not matched to a gene. The germline CDR1 and CDR2 sequences are SNHLY and FYNNEI. CDR3 sequence (DNA): TGTGCCAGCAGCGACCGGGACAGAGACTACGAGCAGTACTTC. Protein: CASSDRDRDYEQYF.

Points on this clonotype: This clone may be a read error of a much larger clone one base away. The V and J genes are TRBV20-1 and TRBJ2-3, with D unclear. V lost 0 bases to trimming and J lost 2 bases, with 12 bases between them. CDR3 length: 15 amino acids. Per germline, CDR1 DFQATT and CDR2 SNEGSKA (reference sequence). CDR3 nucleotide sequence: TGCAGTGCTAGAGATGTGGCGGAGTACACAGATACGCAGTATTTT. This sequence encodes CSARDVAEYTDTQYF.

V is TRBV15 and J is TRBJ2-1; 14 bases are shared with TRBD2. Germline V gene data show CDR1 as LNHNV and CDR2 as YYDKDF (reference sequence). This CDR3 contains 17 residues. The V segment lost 4 bases and the J segment 12 bases; nucleotides outside the gene matches: 14. The CDR3 DNA is TGTGCCACCAGCACCTCACCCGGGACTAGCGGGGGTACAGGGCAGTTCTTC. Amino acid sequence: CATSTSPGTSGGTGQFF.

This clonotype has more than one count but fewer than ten. The J gene is TRBJ2-5, the V gene TRBV20-1; TRBD1 matches 7 bases. Per the germline V gene, CDR1 is DFQATT and CDR2 is SNEGSKA (reference sequence). There are 15 residues in the CDR3. The V gene end was trimmed by 0 bases and the J gene end by 2 bases; junction bases not matched to a gene: 6. CDR3 bases: TGCAGTGCTAGAGATTTTTTGGGACAGCAAGAGACCCAGTACTTC. It yields the protein CSARDFLGQQETQYF.

This clonotype turned up a few times. The rearrangement links TRBV5-5 to TRBJ2-1, with 13 bases lining up with TRBD2. J was trimmed by 10 bases and V by 5 bases; bases with no gene match: 12. The CDR3 consists of 16 residues. Germline V gene sequence: CDR1 SGHKS, CDR2 YYEKEE (reference sequence). CDR3 in amino acids: CASRNSPTSGRIEQFF. Written as DNA, the CDR3 is TGTGCCAGCAGAAATTCGCCGACTAGCGGGAGGATAGAGCAGTTCTTC.

The chain employs TRBV7-2 and TRBJ2-3; a weak D match, TRBD2 (7 bases). In germline, CDR1 is SGHTA, CDR2 FQGNSA. The CDR3 spans 17 residues. Trimming stripped 1 base from V and 7 bases from J, with 21 bases between. For the CDR3, the DNA is TGTGCCAGCAGCTTAGTGGGGGGGGGGACACAGGATAATACGCAGTATTTT. It encodes CASSLVGGGTQDNTQYF.

The chain couples TRBV20-1 to TRBJ1-1; D is uncertain. CDR1 DFQATT and CDR2 SNEGSKA come from the germline V gene (reference sequence). Trimming pared 6 bases from V and 2 bases from J, leaving 13 bases between. This CDR3 is 13 amino acids long. CDR3 in amino acids: CSATWDINTEAFF. CDR3 coding DNA: TGCAGTGCCACCTGGGATATAAACACTGAAGCTTTCTTT.

This clonotype was detected a few times. The CDR3 nucleotides read TGTGCCAGCAGGGAACTAGCGGGACTTAGCACAGATACGCAGTATTTT. As protein: CASRELAGLSTDTQYF. V and J are TRBV6-1 and TRBJ2-3; 10 bases are a match to TRBD2. Germline V gene lookup returns CDR1 MNHNS and CDR2 SASEGT. V shed 6 bases, J shed 0 bases, and the junction held 6 bases outside the gene matches. The CDR3 contains 16 residues.

At least ten counts were recorded for this clonotype. V gene TRBV19 combines with J gene TRBJ2-2; D is tentatively TRBD1 or TRBD2 (5 bases each). The V end was cut by 3 bases, the J end by 1 base, with 12 bases between. The CDR3 is 16 residues long. Germline V gene sequence: CDR1 LNHDA, CDR2 SQIVND (reference sequence). The CDR3, as DNA: TGTGCCAGTAGTATCGAGGGGCTTATGAACACCGGGGAGCTGTTTTTT. Translation: CASSIEGLMNTGELFF.

This clonotype was observed many times. This chain connects TRBV20-1 to TRBJ2-2; D may be TRBD2 (6 bases). The CDR3 extends over 13 amino acids. Germline V gene sequence: CDR1 DFQATT, CDR2 SNEGSKA (reference sequence). Trimming took off 6 bases at V and 4 bases at J, with 12 bases between the two ends. CDR3 nucleotides: TGCAGTGCCGGGCAGGGAGGCACCGGGGAGCTGTTTTTT. Protein: CSAGQGGTGELFF.

This clonotype is termed medium-sized. The rearrangement joins TRBV29-1 to TRBJ2-3, with TRBD2 matching over 7 bases. Germline CDR1 SQVTM, CDR2 ANQGSEA. There are 14 residues in the CDR3. Trimming cost V 3 bases and J 1 base; bases outside gene matches: 4. DNA of the CDR3: TGCAGCGTTGAGGAGGGAGGGGGCACAGATACGCAGTATTTT. Translated, it gives CSVEEGGGTDTQYF.

By share, this clonotype counts as medium-sized (0.01 to 0.1%). The chain is built from TRBV25-1 and TRBJ1-5; possibly TRBD1 for D (5 bases). The ends were cut back, 3 bases at V and 7 bases at J, with 13 bases in the middle. This CDR3 is built from 14 residues. CDR1 and CDR2 (germline): MGHDK, SYGVNS. CDR3 nucleotides: TGTGCCAGCAGTGATCAGGGTCTGAAGCAGCCCCAGCATTTT. Translation: CASSDQGLKQPQHF. The whole variable domain, filled in from reference TRBV25-1 and TRBJ1-5, reads EADIYQTPRYLVIGTGKKITLECSQTMGHDKMYWYQQDPGMELHLIHYSYGVNSTEKGDLSSESTVSRIRTEHFPLTLESARPSHTSQYLCASSDQGLKQPQHFGDGTRLSIL.

This clonotype was counted between two and nine times. The V and J genes are TRBV4-1 and TRBJ2-7; a possible D gene is TRBD2 (5 bases). The length of the CDR3 is 13 residues. Trimming took off 1 base at V and 7 bases at J, with 11 bases between the two ends. Germline-derived CDR1 and CDR2 are MGHRA and YSYEKL. CDR3 coding DNA: TGCGCCAGCAGCCAAGGCCCTGCGGGTGAGCAGTACTTC. Its protein product is CASSQGPAGEQYF.

This clonotype has ten or more counts. The V and J genes are TRBV6-5 and TRBJ2-2; TRBD1 is a possible D gene (5 bases). Trimming cost V 7 bases and J 6 bases, with 9 bases left between them. CDR3 size: 12 residues. From germline, CDR1 is MNHEY and CDR2 SVGAGI. DNA for the CDR3: TGTGCCAGCATAGCAGGGCCCGGGGAGCTGTTTTTT. Protein product: CASIAGPGELFF.

The chain joins TRBV7-9 to TRBJ1-6; possibly TRBD1 for D (5 bases). Germline lookup yields CDR1 SEHNR and CDR2 FQNEAQ (reference sequence). There are 15 residues in the CDR3. V was shortened by 4 bases and J by 7 bases, with 14 bases between the two germline ends. The CDR3 DNA reads as TGTGCCAGCAGCTCCACCGGGACTAAAAATTCACCCCTCCACTTT. Amino acid sequence: CASSSTGTKNSPLHF.

The chain couples TRBV7-8 to TRBJ2-5; D may match TRBD1 or TRBD2 (5 bases each). The germline V gene has CDR1 SGHVS and CDR2 FQNEAQ. This CDR3 comprises 14 residues. V was trimmed by 4 bases and J by 2 bases, leaving 11 bases between them. In DNA, the CDR3 is TGTGCCAGCAGCTCTAGCTGGGGGCAAGAGACCCAGTACTTC. Amino acid sequence: CASSSSWGQETQYF.

The rearrangement links TRBV13 to TRBJ2-5, with 8 positions matching TRBD2. Germline assignment: CDR1 PRHDT and CDR2 FYEKMQ (reference sequence). This CDR3 is built from 15 residues. V gave up 5 bases and J gave up 3 bases; unmatched junction bases: 8. The CDR3 DNA follows: TGTGCCAGCAGCGCCAGCGGGAGACCAGAAGAGACCCAGTACTTC. It specifies CASSASGRPEETQYF.

This clonotype showed up just a few times. V usage is TRBV9 and J usage is TRBJ2-2, with D possibly being TRBD1 (5 bases). The germline gives CDR1 SGDLS, CDR2 YYNGEE. V shed 4 bases and J shed 4 bases, with 17 bases lying between them. The CDR3 covers 16 residues. CDR3 amino acids: CASSPDDSKFTGELFF. DNA of the CDR3: TGTGCCAGCAGCCCAGACGACAGCAAGTTCACCGGGGAGCTGTTTTTT.

This clonotype occurred a few times. The chain recombines TRBV19 with TRBJ2-7; TRBD2 matches 10 bases. The CDR3 is made up of 13 amino acids. J lost 6 bases, V lost 6 bases, and 5 bases had no gene match. Germline loops: CDR1 LNHDA, CDR2 SQIVND (reference sequence). CDR3 bases: TGTGCCAGTAGGGGGACTAGCGCCTTCGAGCAGTACTTC. Amino acids: CASRGTSAFEQYF.

The rearrangement links TRBV12-5 to TRBJ2-5; tentative D call: TRBD2 (6 bases). The CDR3 is 15 residues long. Germline lookup yields CDR1 LGHNT and CDR2 FRNRAP. Trimming took 5 bases from V and 2 from J, leaving 15 bases between them. CDR3 in amino acids: CASGLGLSTQETQYF. For the CDR3, the DNA is TGTGCTAGTGGTCTGGGACTTTCCACGCAAGAGACCCAGTACTTC.

The genes are TRBV7-3 and TRBJ2-3; TRBD2 agrees at 9 bases. CDR1 and CDR2 from the germline V gene are SGHTA and FQGTGA. With V trimmed by 3 bases and J by 4 bases, 5 bases remained unmatched. This CDR3 region has 15 residues. This CDR3 reads CASSFSGSAADTQYF. CDR3 coding DNA: TGTGCCAGCAGCTTTAGCGGGAGCGCCGCAGATACGCAGTATTTT.

This clonotype was seen ten or more times. At one boundary the junction diverges from the germline segment, which might be a read error. The genes are TRBV7-7 and TRBJ2-7; D is tentatively TRBD1 or TRBD2 (5 bases each). This CDR3 is 13 amino acids long. Germline V gene sequence: CDR1 SSHAT, CDR2 FNYEAQ (reference sequence). CDR3 in DNA: TGTGCTAGCAGCTTGGGGGTTACCTACGAGCAGTACTTC. It translates to CASSLGVTYEQYF.

This clonotype was recorded a few times. V gene TRBV9 combines with J gene TRBJ2-3; TRBD2 matches at 7 bases. Trimming cost V 3 bases and J 2 bases; bases outside gene matches: 6. There are 15 residues in the CDR3. Per the germline V gene, CDR1 is SGDLS and CDR2 is YYNGEE. CDR3 residues: CASSDPRGDTDTQYF. For the CDR3, the DNA is TGTGCCAGCAGCGACCCTCGGGGGGACACAGATACGCAGTATTTT.